A selection of T cell receptor gamma chains follows, all from one sample in a study of gamma-delta T cells after stem cell transplantation. TCRdb used CATT to re-call clones from the RT-PCR reads. The table records about 400 gamma-chain clones, 15% to 20% of them present only once. Source material: gamma-delta T cells. The origin of the receptors is a human donor. It is not recorded whose cells these are; they may come from a transplant donor. CDR3s include the opening cysteine and the closing phenylalanine or tryptophan. Clone size is shown for a subset of rows, as once, few, many or a class of expanded clone.

>TRGJ1/TRGJ2|TRGV4|NA
TGTGCCACCTGGGATGGTCGGCGGGGTAAGAAACTCTTT
CATWDGRRGKKLF
>TRGJP|TRGV9|few
TGTGCCTTGTGGGAGCTTCAAGAGTTGGGCAAAAAAATCAAGGTATTT
CALWELQELGKKIKVF
>TRGJP|TRGV9|few
TGTGCCTTGTGGGAGGTCCAACAAGAGTTGGGCAAAAAAATCAAGGTATTT
CALWEVQQELGKKIKVF
>TRGJ1/TRGJ2|TRGV9|NA
TGTGCAGGGGGGGATTATTATAAGAAACTCTTT
CAGGDYYKKLF
>TRGJ1/TRGJ2|TRGV5|NA
TGTGCCACCTGGTGGGGTTATTATAAGAAACTCTTT
CATWWGYYKKLF
>TRGJP|TRGV9|NA
TGTGCCTTGTGGGAGGTTCATCCGATCGGGTTGGGCAAAAAAATCAAGGTATTT
CALWEVHPIGLGKKIKVF
>TRGJP|TRGV9|large
TGTGCCTTGTGGGAGGTGTCGGAACGGTTGGGCAAAAAAATCAAGGTATTT
CALWEVSERLGKKIKVF
>TRGJP|TRGV9|few
TGTGCCTTGTGGGAGGTGCACATTATGGGCAAAAAAATCAAGGTATTT
CALWEVHIMGKKIKVF
>TRGJP|TRGV9|NA
TGTGCCTTGTGGGGGGTTCCTTGGAGGCTGGGCAAAAAAAGCAAGGTATTT
CALWGVPWRLGKKSKVF
>TRGJP|TRGV9|NA
TGTGCCTTGTGGGATCTTATTAGTACTGAGTTGGGCAAAAAAATCAAGGTATTT
CALWDLISTELGKKIKVF
>TRGJP|TRGV9|NA
TGTGCCTTGTGGGAGGTGCTGGAGTTGGGCAAAAAAATCAAGGTATTT
CALWEVLELGKKIKVF
>TRGJ1/TRGJ2|TRGV3|few
TGTGCCACCTGGGACAGGCCTAAGAAACTCTTT
CATWDRPKKLF
>TRGJP|TRGV9|large
TGTGCCTTGTGGGAGGCGCAAGAGTTGGGCAAAAAAATCAAGGTATTT
CALWEAQELGKKIKVF
>TRGJP|TRGV9|NA
TGTGCCTTGTGGGAGGTGTCGGAGTTGGGCAAAAAAATCAAGGTATTT
CALWEVSELGKKIKVF
>TRGJ1/TRGJ2|TRGV5|few
TGTGCCACCTGGGACAGGCGACATTATAAGAAACTCTTT
CATWDRRHYKKLF
>TRGJP|TRGV9|NA
TGTGCCTTGTGGGAGGTGCAACGTGAGTTGGGCAAAAAAATCAAGGTATTT
CALWEVQRELGKKIKVF
>TRGJP1|TRGV9|few
TGTGCCTTGTGGGATGGGTTCAAGATATTT
CALWDGFKIF
>TRGJP|TRGV9|NA
TGTGCCTTGTGGGAGAATAAGGAGTTGGGCAAAAAAATCAAGGTATTT
CALWENKELGKKIKVF
>TRGJ1/TRGJ2|TRGV8|NA
TGTGCCACCTGGGATAGACCCCAGGATTATTATAAGAAACTCTTT
CATWDRPQDYYKKLF
>TRGJ1/TRGJ2|TRGV5|few
TGTGCCACCTGGGACAGGAAAGACTATAAGAAACTCTTT
CATWDRKDYKKLF
>TRGJP|TRGV9|NA
TGTGCCTTGTGGACCCAAGAGTTGGGCAAAAAAATCAAGGTATTT
CALWTQELGKKIKVF
>TRGJP|TRGV9|few
TGTGCCTTGTGGGAGGTGCATATAATCGGAGAGTTGGGCAAAAAAATCAAGGTATTT
CALWEVHIIGELGKKIKVF